This T cell receptor (beta chain) was found in a study of blood T cells in healthy people across ages. Germline V gene lookup returns CDR1 DFQATT and CDR2 SNEGSKA (reference sequence). The V end lost 0 bases, the J end lost 0 bases, and 19 bases lay between the germline ends. The CDR3 loop spans 18 amino acids. Primed by a sample-barcoded 5' primer and a J-beta primer mix, a second PCR proceeded for roughly 7 to 11 cycles. TCRdb re-analysed the 5' RACE reads in MiXCR, keeping a single row per CDR3 protein. Altogether about 1.8 million distinct CDR3 sequences are present, around half being singletons, with the ten largest covering around 2.1%. This clonotype has a single count.

The clonotype was recovered from a woman between 40 and 50 years old in good health. This chain connects TRBV20-1 to TRBJ2-3, with D tentatively TRBD2 (6 bases). The sample was blood. In DNA form, the CDR3 reads TGCAGTGCTAGAGATTCAGGCGGGGCGAGAACTAGCACAGATACGCAGTATTTT. As protein: CSARDSGGARTSTDTQYF.